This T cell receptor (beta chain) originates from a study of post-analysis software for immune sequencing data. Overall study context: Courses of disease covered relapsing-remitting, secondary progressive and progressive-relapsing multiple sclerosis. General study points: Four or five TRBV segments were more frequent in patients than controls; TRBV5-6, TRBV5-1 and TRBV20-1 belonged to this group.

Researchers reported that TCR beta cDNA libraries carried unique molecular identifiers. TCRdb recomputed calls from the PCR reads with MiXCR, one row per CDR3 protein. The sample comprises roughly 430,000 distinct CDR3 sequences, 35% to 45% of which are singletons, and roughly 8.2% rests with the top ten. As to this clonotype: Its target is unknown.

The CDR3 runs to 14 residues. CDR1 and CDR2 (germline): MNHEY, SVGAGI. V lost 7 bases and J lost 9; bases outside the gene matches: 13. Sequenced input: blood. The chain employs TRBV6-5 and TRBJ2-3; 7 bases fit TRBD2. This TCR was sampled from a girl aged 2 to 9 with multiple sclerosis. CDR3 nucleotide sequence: TGTGCCAGCACTCCTGCTAGCGGCGAGGCAACGCAGTATTTT. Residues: CASTPASGEATQYF.